This entry describes one T cell receptor (beta chain). The antigen remains unidentified. The sample originates from a study of cytomegalovirus exposure and HLA in healthy donors. Overall study results and limits: Within the data, a cluster of highly shared sequence variants was likely a sequencing artifact.

With 7 bases clipped from V and 2 bases from J, the junction kept 8 bases outside the gene matches. From germline, CDR1 is MDHEN and CDR2 SYDVKM. The CDR3 length is 16 residues. Primers included in the PCR were 60 Vbeta and 13 Jbeta primers. Repertoires were generated with immunoSEQ multiplex PCR, while TCRdb's copy carries only in-frame clones and drops some. The clone table shows approximately 70,000 clones, with the ten largest holding about 1.7%. The chain is built from TRBV28 and TRBJ2-3; the match to TRBD2 covers 11 bases. This receptor was taken from a woman in her 30s in good health and CMV-seronegative. Sequencing was done on a sample of PBMCs. CDR3: CASTLIAGGTTDTQYF. CDR3 in DNA: TGTGCCAGCACTCTTATAGCGGGGGGGACCACAGATACGCAGTATTTT.